This T cell receptor (beta chain) stems from a study of CD8 T cells in Susac syndrome. This clonotype was detected once. The RNA, roughly 0.5 to 1 ug, was put through reverse transcription using random hexamers. Across 54 Vbeta and 13 Jbeta, immunoSEQ multiplex PCR amplified TCR beta CDR3. Using its own MiXCR run on the immunoSEQ multiplex PCR reads, TCRdb lists one record per CDR3 protein. The data show 250,000 to 300,000 distinct CDR3 sequences, 75% to 90% seen once. Germline V lookup: CDR1 SGHTS, CDR2 YDEGEE. The CDR3 length is 15 residues. V lost 4 bases, J lost 7 bases, and 9 bases stayed unmatched. The CD8+ and CD4+ T cells were negatively isolated, with the TEMRA cells enriched by FACS.

This TCR was sampled from a human donor with multiple sclerosis. Sequenced sample: CD8+ T cells from PBMCs. The rearrangement joins TRBV5-8 to TRBJ1-5, with TRBD1 matching over 9 bases. CDR3 region: CASSPGTGGEQPQHF. As DNA, the CDR3 is TGTGCCAGCAGCCCGGGAACAGGGGGCGAACAGCCCCAGCATTTT.